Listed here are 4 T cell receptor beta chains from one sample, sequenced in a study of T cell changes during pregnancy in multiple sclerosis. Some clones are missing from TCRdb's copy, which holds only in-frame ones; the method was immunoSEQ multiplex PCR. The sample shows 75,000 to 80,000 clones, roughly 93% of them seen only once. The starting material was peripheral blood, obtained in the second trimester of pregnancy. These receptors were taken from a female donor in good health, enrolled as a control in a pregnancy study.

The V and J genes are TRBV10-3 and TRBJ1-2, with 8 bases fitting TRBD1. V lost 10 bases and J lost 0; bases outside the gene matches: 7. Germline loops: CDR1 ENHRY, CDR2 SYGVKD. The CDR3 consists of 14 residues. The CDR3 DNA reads TGTGCCAACAGGGGGGCAGAGACTAACTATGGCTACACCTTC. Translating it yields CANRGAETNYGYTF.

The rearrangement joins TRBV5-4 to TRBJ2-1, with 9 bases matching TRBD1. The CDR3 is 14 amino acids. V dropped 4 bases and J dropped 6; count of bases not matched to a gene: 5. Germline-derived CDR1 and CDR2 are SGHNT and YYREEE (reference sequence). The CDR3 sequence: CASSEPTGGNEQFF. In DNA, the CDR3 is TGTGCCAGCAGCGAACCGACAGGGGGCAATGAGCAGTTCTTC.

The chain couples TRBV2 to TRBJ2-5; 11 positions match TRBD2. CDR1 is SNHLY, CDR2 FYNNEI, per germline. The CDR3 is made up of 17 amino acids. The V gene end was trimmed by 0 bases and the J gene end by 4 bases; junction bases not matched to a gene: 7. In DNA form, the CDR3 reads TGTGCCAGCAGTGAAGCCCGGCTAGCGGGGGGTGCAGAGACCCAGTACTTC. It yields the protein CASSEARLAGGAETQYF.

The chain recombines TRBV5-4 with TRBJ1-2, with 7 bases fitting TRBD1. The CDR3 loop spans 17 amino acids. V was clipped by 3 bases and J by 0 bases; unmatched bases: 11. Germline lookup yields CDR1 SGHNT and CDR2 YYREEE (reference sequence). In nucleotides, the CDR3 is TGTGCCAGCAGCTCGAAGACAGGGTCCCCGTCTAACTATGGCTACACCTTC. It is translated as CASSSKTGSPSNYGYTF.